Below are 19 T cell receptor beta chains sequenced from a single sample in a study of blood T cell repertoires in COVID-19. Libraries were prepared by immunoSEQ multiplex PCR; TCRdb keeps only in-frame clonotypes and omits some of them. The data contain some 240,000 clones, around 84% of them singletons. Sample: peripheral blood. The receptors were gathered from a human donor in a cohort sampled during active COVID-19.

As for this clone: Lacking the conserved final phenylalanine or tryptophan, this CDR3 likely reflects a read error. Because the CDR3's place on the DNA is in doubt, the DNA is left out and the CDR3 is given as listed by TCRdb. This sequence joins TRBV2 and TRBJ2-7; TRBD1 is taken as the D call from the table, unchecked against the DNA. The CDR3 is 12 residues long, counting both termini. CDR1 and CDR2 (germline): SNHLY, FYNNEI. The CDR3 protein is CASNRDRPIHLL.

The chain carries TRBV29-1 and TRBJ2-7; 9 bases match TRBD1. Trimming took 5 bases from V and 2 from J; bases not matched to a gene: 4. This CDR3 comprises 13 residues. CDR1 is SQVTM, CDR2 ANQGSEA, per germline. The CDR3 protein is CSVSQGAAYEQYF. The CDR3 DNA reads TGCAGCGTTTCACAGGGGGCAGCCTACGAGCAGTACTTC.

The chain links TRBV19 to TRBJ1-5; 8 nucleotides agree with TRBD1. Germline CDR1 LNHDA, CDR2 SQIVND (reference sequence). J gave up 4 bases and V 9 bases, and 14 bases lay outside the gene matches. The CDR3 is 16 amino acids. The DNA of the CDR3 is TGTGCCAGCAGGGGGCGACGGGGGCCATGGAATCAGCCCCAGCATTTT. Translation: CASRGRRGPWNQPQHF.

The chain combines TRBV21-1 with TRBJ1-5; the table assigns TRBD1, which was not confirmed against the DNA. TRBV21-1 counts as a pseudogene. This CDR3 comprises 15 residues. CDR3 coding DNA: TGTGCCAGCAGCAAAGAGATCAGGGGTGATCAGCCCCAGCATTTT. It specifies CASSKEIRGDQPQHF.

The V gene is TRBV18, the J gene TRBJ2-7; 11 bases agree with TRBD2. This CDR3 is built from 14 residues. Germline assignment: CDR1 KGHSH and CDR2 LQKENI. V was clipped by 6 bases and J by 6 bases; unmatched bases: 7. CDR3 bases: TGTGCCAGCTCCTCATCCGGGACTAGCGGCGAGCAGTACTTC. Amino acids: CASSSSGTSGEQYF.

This clone turned up a few times. The rearrangement joins TRBV15 to TRBJ1-5; D is unresolved. With 4 bases removed from V and 7 bases from J, the gap between germline ends came to 8 bases. The length of the CDR3 is 12 residues. Germline CDR1 reads LNHNV; CDR2 reads YYDKDF (reference sequence). CDR3 residues: CATSNPRQPQHF. CDR3 DNA sequence: TGTGCCACCAGCAACCCCCGGCAGCCCCAGCATTTT.

This clone has a count of ten or more. The J gene is TRBJ1-2, the V gene TRBV7-9; D perhaps matches TRBD1 (5 bases). CDR1 and CDR2 from the germline V gene are SEHNR and FQNEAQ (reference sequence). CDR3 length equals 16 residues. V was pared by 3 bases and J by 3 bases, with 17 bases between. The CDR3 DNA is TGTGCCAGCAGCTTGGGAAGTACAGGAGCTCACTATGGCTACACCTTC. It encodes CASSLGSTGAHYGYTF.

In the case of this clone: Different DNA sequences within this sample yield the same CDR3. The chain uses TRBV18 and TRBJ1-5; the D gene is possibly TRBD1 (6 bases). Per the germline V gene, CDR1 is KGHSH and CDR2 is LQKENI. CDR3 length equals 16 residues. Trimming took 0 bases from V and 2 from J, leaving 11 bases between them. The CDR3 coding sequence is TGTGCCAGCTCACCACCGGGGAGGGGGGGCAATCAGCCCCAGCATTTT. Translating it yields CASSPPGRGGNQPQHF.

The J gene is TRBJ2-2, the V gene TRBV9; D is unresolved. Germline loops: CDR1 SGDLS, CDR2 YYNGEE. The CDR3 spans 15 residues. The germline V and J ends were trimmed by 4 bases and 0 bases, with 10 bases remaining between them. Written as DNA, the CDR3 is TGTGCCAGCAGCACTCGTGAAGCGAACACCGGGGAGCTGTTTTTT. It specifies CASSTREANTGELFF. The whole variable domain, remainder taken from reference TRBV9 and TRBJ2-2, is DSGVTQTPKHLITATGQRVTLRCSPRSGDLSVYWYQQSLDQGLQFLIQYYNGEERAKGNILERFSAQQFPDLHSELNLSSLELGDSALYFCASSTREANTGELFFGEGSRLTVL.

The genes are TRBV6-6 and TRBJ2-1, with TRBD1 identical over 9 bases. CDR3 length: 16 amino acids. Per germline, CDR1 MNHNY and CDR2 SVGAGI (reference sequence). The V gene end was trimmed by 0 bases and the J gene end by 8 bases; junction bases not matched to a gene: 8. In DNA, the CDR3 is TGTGCCAGCAGTTACTCGGGACAGGGAGACGGCGATGAGCAGTTCTTC. This encodes CASSYSGQGDGDEQFF.

The chain has TRBV2 and TRBJ2-2; TRBD1 agrees at 8 bases. The CDR3 spans 15 residues. The germline gives CDR1 SNHLY, CDR2 FYNNEI. With V trimmed by 3 bases and J by 4 bases, 4 bases remained unmatched. This chain's CDR3 is CASSDRGLGTGELFF. CDR3 nucleotide sequence: TGTGCCAGCAGTGACAGGGGGCTAGGCACCGGGGAGCTGTTTTTT.

V is TRBV4-3 and J is TRBJ2-1; 8 bases map to TRBD2. V trimming: 0 bases; J trimming: 9 bases; junction bases outside the gene matches: 7. Germline V lookup: CDR1 LGHNA, CDR2 YSLEER. The CDR3 runs to 15 residues. Here the CDR3 reads CASSQEILRGAEQFF. The CDR3 region has the DNA TGCGCCAGCAGCCAAGAAATTTTGCGGGGGGCTGAGCAGTTCTTC.

This chain links TRBV5-1 with TRBJ2-1; 10 nucleotides align to TRBD2. This CDR3 spans 16 amino acids. V lost 4 bases and J lost 8; bases outside the gene matches: 12. Germline V gene sequence: CDR1 SGHRS, CDR2 YFSETQ. In nucleotides, the CDR3 is TGCGCCAGCAGCAGCGGACCTAGCGGGAGTAGATATGAGCAGTTCTTC. It is translated as CASSSGPSGSRYEQFF.

The chain has TRBV25-1 and TRBJ2-1, with a weak D call TRBD2 (5 bases). The V end was cut by 0 bases, the J end by 4 bases, with 10 bases between. The CDR3 contains 15 residues. Germline V gene sequence: CDR1 MGHDK, CDR2 SYGVNS. For the CDR3, the DNA is TGTGCCAGCAGTGAATATCGTCCGGGGTACAATGAGCAGTTCTTC. Protein product: CASSEYRPGYNEQFF.

V gene TRBV28 combines with J gene TRBJ1-1; the D is unclear. V lost 8 bases to trimming and J lost 1 base, with 11 bases between them. This CDR3 region has 13 residues. CDR1 is MDHEN and CDR2 is SYDVKM in the germline V gene. The CDR3 region is CASGEAENTEAFF. The CDR3 coding sequence is TGTGCCAGCGGTGAGGCGGAGAACACTGAAGCTTTCTTT.

This chain connects TRBV5-4 to TRBJ1-2; D may be TRBD1 (6 bases). CDR1 and CDR2 (germline): SGHNT, YYREEE (reference sequence). This CDR3 is built from 18 residues. The V gene lost 1 base and the J gene lost 9 bases, with 28 bases spanning the gap. The CDR3 coding sequence is TGTGCCAGCAGCTTGACTCGGGGGGCGCGTATAATCGACAGGAGCTACACCTTC. It translates to CASSLTRGARIIDRSYTF.

This chain connects TRBV5-4 to TRBJ2-5, with 8 bases fitting TRBD1. J was trimmed by 2 bases and V by 5 bases; bases with no gene match: 5. CDR3 size: 14 residues. Germline values: CDR1 SGHNT, CDR2 YYREEE (reference sequence). The CDR3 coding sequence is TGTGCCAGCAGTTACAGGGGGGTACAAGAGACCCAGTACTTC. Its translation is CASSYRGVQETQYF.

The chain uses TRBV19 and TRBJ2-1; 12 nucleotides agree with TRBD2. Germline V lookup: CDR1 LNHDA, CDR2 SQIVND (reference sequence). The V gene end was trimmed by 4 bases and the J gene end by 7 bases; junction bases not matched to a gene: 5. CDR3 length: 15 residues. In DNA, the CDR3 is TGTGCCAGTAGTAGCCTAGCGGGGGGGCCTAATGAGCAGTTCTTC. Its protein is CASSSLAGGPNEQFF. The variable domain in full, completed from reference TRBV19 and TRBJ2-1, reads DGGITQSPKYLFRKEGQNVTLSCEQNLNHDAMYWYRQDPGQGLRLIYYSQIVNDFQKGDIAEGYSVSREKKESFPLTVTSAQKNPTAFYLCASSSLAGGPNEQFFGPGTRLTVL.

The chain carries TRBV5-6 and TRBJ2-2; D call uncertain. This CDR3 comprises 13 residues. V was cut by 2 bases and J by 4 bases, with 6 bases left in between. Germline CDR1 reads SGHDT; CDR2 reads YYEEEE. The CDR3 DNA follows: TGTGCCAGCAGCTTCTTGGCCACCGGGGAGCTGTTTTTT. The encoded protein is CASSFLATGELFF.